This TCR beta chain derives from a study of blood T cell repertoires in COVID-19. Study information: T cells, B-cell-depleted T cells, or PBMCs supplied cDNA or gDNA.

The assay was immunoSEQ multiplex PCR, and TCRdb's table has in-frame clones only and misses some. Found here are about 160,000 clones, 70% to 90% of them singletons; the top ten hold under 13%. The germline gives CDR1 LNHDA, CDR2 SQIVND (reference sequence). The CDR3 extends over 14 amino acids. The ends were cut back, 9 bases at V and 0 bases at J, with 15 bases in the middle. The chain employs TRBV19 and TRBJ2-7; D is perhaps TRBD1 (5 bases). The sequenced sample consisted of peripheral blood. The source is a human donor in a cohort sampled during active COVID-19. The CDR3 DNA reads as TGTGCCAGAGGGGCAGGGTTAAGCTCCTACGAGCAGTACTTC. It translates to CARGAGLSSYEQYF.